The rows below give T cell receptor beta chains drawn from one sample of a study of blood T cell repertoires in COVID-19. The method was immunoSEQ multiplex PCR; TCRdb's version includes in-frame clones alone and lacks a portion of them. The data hold about 110,000 clones, with roughly four fifths observed a single time. Specimen: peripheral blood. The receptors were sampled from a woman in her sixties or seventies with acute or convalescent COVID-19. Each CDR3 is given with its conserved first and last residue. D genes are given only for firm matches. Clone size is given for some rows only: seen once, a few or many times, or a class if the clone is expanded.

DNA	CDR3	D	J	V	size	length
TGTGCCAGCAGTCCAGCGGGCACTAACTATGGCTACACCTTC	CASSPAGTNYGYTF	.	TRBJ1-2	TRBV28	.	14
TGTGCCTGCGAGACGCTGCCGGGCGAGCAGTACTTC	CACETLPGEQYF	.	TRBJ2-7	TRBV6-5	.	12
TGTGCCAGCAGCCGCGCGAGACAGGGGTCGGATGAGCAGTTCTTC	CASSRARQGSDEQFF	TRBD1	TRBJ2-1	TRBV14	.	15
TGTGCCAGCAGGACCGGGACTAGCGGACTCAATGAGCAGTTCTTC	CASRTGTSGLNEQFF	TRBD2	TRBJ2-1	TRBV6-6	.	15
TGTGCCAGTAGCCCTAGCGGGTGGGCCCACGAGCAGTACTTC	CASSPSGWAHEQYF	TRBD2	TRBJ2-7	TRBV19	.	14
TGTGCCAGCAGCTCATACAAGATACAAGAGACCCAGTACTTC	CASSSYKIQETQYF	.	TRBJ2-5	TRBV7-2	.	14
TGTGCCAGCAAACCGGGACAGGGGTTCGACGAGCAGTACTTC	CASKPGQGFDEQYF	.	TRBJ2-7	TRBV21-1	.	14
TGTGCTAGTGGCTACGACGGGTACAATGAGCAGTTCTTC	CASGYDGYNEQFF	.	TRBJ2-1	TRBV12-5	.	13
TGTGCCATCGGGGGAATTTACGAGCAGTACTTC	CAIGGIYEQYF	.	TRBJ2-7	TRBV28	once	11
TGTGCCAGCAGTTATAGGGGGTTATCTGGAAACACCATATATTTT	CASSYRGLSGNTIYF	.	TRBJ1-3	TRBV11-2	.	15
TGTGCCAGCAGCTTAGGGCAGGGGCAATACTATGGCTACACCTTC	CASSLGQGQYYGYTF	.	TRBJ1-2	TRBV7-2	once	15
TGTGCCAGCAGAGGGACAGGGAGGAGCAATCAGCCCCAGCATTTT	CASRGTGRSNQPQHF	TRBD1	TRBJ1-5	TRBV6-5	.	15
TGTGCCAGCAGCTTTTCCCGACAGGGGGCCGGCGAGCAGTACTTC	CASSFSRQGAGEQYF	TRBD1	TRBJ2-7	TRBV11-2	once	15
TGTGCCAGCAGCCAGAGGCGGGAGGGCCGAAACACAGATACGCAGTATTTT	CASSQRREGRNTDTQYF	TRBD2	TRBJ2-3	TRBV13	.	17
TGTGCCAGCTCACCGCGCGTGAGCGGGGGAACAGATACGCAGTATTTT	CASSPRVSGGTDTQYF	TRBD2	TRBJ2-3	TRBV18	.	16
TGTGCCAGCAGTGAGATGGCAGAAGCTTTCTTT	CASSEMAEAFF	.	TRBJ1-1	TRBV2	few	11
TGTGCCAGCAGTGCAGGGGGGACAGGGGGGTATGGCTACACCTTC	CASSAGGTGGYGYTF	TRBD1	TRBJ1-2	TRBV25-1	.	15
TGTGCCAGCAGTACCCTCCTCGGGGTCACAGATACGCAGTATTTT	CASSTLLGVTDTQYF	.	TRBJ2-3	TRBV28	.	15
TGTGCCAGCAGCCACTCTAGCGGGGAGCTGTTTTTT	CASSHSSGELFF	.	TRBJ2-2	TRBV3-1/TRBV3-2	.	12
TGTGCCAGCAGCCACGATTCGGGGATCTATGGCTACACCTTC	CASSHDSGIYGYTF	.	TRBJ1-2	TRBV3-1/TRBV3-2	.	14
TGTGCCAGCAGTTACAAAAGCACAGGGGGCCAGCCCCAGCATTTT	CASSYKSTGGQPQHF	TRBD1	TRBJ1-5	TRBV6-2/TRBV6-3	.	15
TGTGCCAGCAGAATTCAGCTCGCGGTTCCTGAAGCTTTCTTT	CASRIQLAVPEAFF	.	TRBJ1-1	TRBV6-5	.	14
TGTGCCAGCAGAGGGGCGGCTAGCGGGAGGGTTGAGCAGTTCTTC	CASRGAASGRVEQFF	TRBD2	TRBJ2-1	TRBV27	once	15
TGTGCCAGCAGCTCAGGGGAGGGCAGGCAAGGAGCTTTCTTT	CASSSGEGRQGAFF	.	TRBJ1-1	TRBV11-2	.	14
TGTGCCTGGGACAGCGGAATTAATCAGCCCCAGCATTTT	CAWDSGINQPQHF	.	TRBJ1-5	TRBV30	.	13
TGTGCAACACAAGGGGTCACCCAGGGCACCGGGGAGCTGTTTTTT	CATQGVTQGTGELFF	.	TRBJ2-2	TRBV28	.	15
TGTGCCAGCAGTCTCCGCGGCGAGCAGTACTTC	CASSLRGEQYF	.	TRBJ2-7	TRBV27	.	11
TGTGCCAGCAGTGAAACAGGGAGCTCCGGAAACACCATATATTTT	CASSETGSSGNTIYF	.	TRBJ1-3	TRBV2	.	15
TGTGCCAGCAGTTACCTAGCAGGCTATGGCTACACCTTC	CASSYLAGYGYTF	.	TRBJ1-2	TRBV6-6	.	13
TGTGCCAGCAGCCTAACAGACACCTCTGGAAACACCATATATTTT	CASSLTDTSGNTIYF	.	TRBJ1-3	TRBV9	.	15
TGTGCCAGCAGCTCGGCGGGGCGGGCGAGAAACGAGCAGTACTTC	CASSSAGRARNEQYF	.	TRBJ2-7	TRBV5-4	few	15
TGTGCCAGCAGTACCCAGTTGAACACTGAAGCTTTCTTT	CASSTQLNTEAFF	.	TRBJ1-1	TRBV25-1	.	13
TGTGCCAGCAGCCAAGCAGGGTACTCTGGGGCCAACGTCCTGACTTTC	CASSQAGYSGANVLTF	.	TRBJ2-6	TRBV3-1/TRBV3-2	.	16
TGTGCCTGGAGTGTAGGCGGTTCCTACGAGCAGTACTTC	CAWSVGGSYEQYF	.	TRBJ2-7	TRBV30	.	13
TGTGCCAGTGGCAGCTCGGGCGGGGGACCGGCAGATACGCAGTATTTT	CASGSSGGGPADTQYF	TRBD2	TRBJ2-3	TRBV19	.	16
TGTGCCATAAGAGGCGGGGAAGTGAACACCGGGGAGCTGTTTTTT	CAIRGGEVNTGELFF	.	TRBJ2-2	TRBV10-3	.	15
TGTGCCAGCAGTCGTTACCCCGGGACTAGCGGGGGAGGGAACACCGGGGAGCTGTTTTTT	CASSRYPGTSGGGNTGELFF	TRBD2	TRBJ2-2	TRBV7-3	.	20
TGTGCCAGTAGTATGGGGTCCGGGGCTAATGAAAAACTGTTTTTT	CASSMGSGANEKLFF	.	TRBJ1-4	TRBV19	.	15
TGTGCCAGCAGGGGCGGACTTAACTCCTACGAGCAGTACTTC	CASRGGLNSYEQYF	.	TRBJ2-7	TRBV13	.	14
TGTGCCAGCAGCTCCACCGGGACTTGGTCCTACGAGCAGTACTTC	CASSSTGTWSYEQYF	.	TRBJ2-7	TRBV5-4	.	15
TGTGCCAGCAGTTTCCCAGGGGGCGCGAACACTGAAGCTTTCTTT	CASSFPGGANTEAFF	TRBD1	TRBJ1-1	TRBV28	.	15
TGCGCCAGCAGTCGGGGGGGCGAGGAGACCCAGTACTTC	CASSRGGEETQYF	TRBD2	TRBJ2-5	TRBV5-1	.	13
TGTGCCAGCAGCCCGGACAGGGCAGGGTATGAAGCTTTCTTT	CASSPDRAGYEAFF	TRBD1	TRBJ1-1	TRBV5-6	.	14
TGTGCCAGTAGTATAACGAGGGGGACCAAGCAGTTCTTC	CASSITRGTKQFF	.	TRBJ2-1	TRBV19	.	13
TGTGCCAGCAGCTATGGGTCAGGGAGGACTAGCAATCAGCCCCAGCATTTT	CASSYGSGRTSNQPQHF	.	TRBJ1-5	TRBV5-6	.	17
TGCGCCAGCAGCCAAGTCCTGGGAGACTATGGCTACACCTTC	CASSQVLGDYGYTF	.	TRBJ1-2	TRBV4-3	.	14
TGCAGCGCCCCTGTTCCAGGGAACACCGGGGAGCTGTTTTTT	CSAPVPGNTGELFF	.	TRBJ2-2	TRBV29-1	.	14
TGTGCCAGCAGCGAAGGCGGGACAGGGCTTAACGAGCAGTACTTC	CASSEGGTGLNEQYF	TRBD1	TRBJ2-7	TRBV6-1	.	15
TGTGCTAGTGGTTTGGGGGGCCTAACTGAAGCTTTCTTT	CASGLGGLTEAFF	.	TRBJ1-1	TRBV12-5	.	13
TGTGCCAGCTCACCACCCGACAGGGTTGGACAGCCCCAGCATTTT	CASSPPDRVGQPQHF	TRBD1	TRBJ1-5	TRBV18	few	15
TGTGCCAGCAGTTACTCAAGGATGAACTCGGGTCGCGAGCAGTACTTC	CASSYSRMNSGREQYF	.	TRBJ2-7	TRBV6-5	.	16
TGTGCCAGCAGCCGATCCGGGACTAGGCCAGAGACCCAGTACTTC	CASSRSGTRPETQYF	TRBD2	TRBJ2-5	TRBV3-1/TRBV3-2	.	15
TGTGCCAGCAGTGAACAGTATAGGGGGGGAGGTTACAATGAGCAGTTCTTC	CASSEQYRGGGYNEQFF	.	TRBJ2-1	TRBV6-1	.	17